One and the same sample provided the 23 T cell receptor beta chains below, sequenced in a study of OX40 agonist ivuxolimab in advanced cancers. Produced via immunoSEQ multiplex PCR; TCRdb's table is partial and in-frame only. This table holds roughly 140,000 clones, approximately 94% found once. The sample here was CD4+ or CD8+ T cells sorted from blood, taken in a trial of the OX40 agonist ivuxolimab. Source of these receptors: an adult with an advanced solid tumor such as melanoma, head and neck, liver or kidney cancer.

The rearrangement joins TRBV5-1 to TRBJ1-1; TRBD1 matches 10 bases. Germline V gene lookup returns CDR1 SGHRS and CDR2 YFSETQ. The CDR3 has 14 amino acids. The junction had 5 bases not matched to a gene; V was cut back by 5 bases and J by 4 bases. DNA of the CDR3: TGCGCCAGCAGACAGACAGGGGGCGGCACTGAAGCTTTCTTT. Translated, it gives CASRQTGGGTEAFF.

The chain couples TRBV27 to TRBJ2-5; D perhaps matches TRBD2 (5 bases). Germline loops: CDR1 MNHEY, CDR2 SMNVEV (reference sequence). The CDR3 length is 12 residues. V shed 3 bases and J shed 5 bases, with 7 bases lying between them. CDR3 nucleotide sequence: TGTGCCAGCAGTTTCATAGCGGAGACCCAGTACTTC. Residues: CASSFIAETQYF.

The chain couples TRBV6-1 to TRBJ1-4; a possible D gene is TRBD1 (6 bases). The length of the CDR3 is 15 residues. Trimming left V 3 bases short and J 3 bases short, with 11 bases between. Germline CDR1 and CDR2: MNHNS and SASEGT. The DNA for the CDR3 is TGTGCCAGCAGTGACGAGAGGGGGTCTAATGAAAAACTGTTTTTT. This encodes CASSDERGSNEKLFF.

The chain employs TRBV10-1 and TRBJ1-1; D unclear. The germline gives CDR1 WNHNN, CDR2 SYGVQD (reference sequence). Trimming pared 6 bases from V and 6 bases from J, leaving 11 bases between. This CDR3 spans 12 amino acids. The CDR3 protein is CASSGPGAEAFF. CDR3 nucleotide sequence: TGCGCCAGCAGCGGACCAGGTGCTGAAGCTTTCTTT.

The chain combines TRBV18 with TRBJ1-1; 11 nucleotides align to TRBD1. The length of the CDR3 is 16 residues. The ends lost 4 bases at V and 4 bases at J; junction bases unmatched: 8. Germline loops: CDR1 KGHSH, CDR2 LQKENI. DNA for the CDR3: TGTGCCAGCTCACGTGGACAGGGGGCGAAGAGCACTGAAGCTTTCTTT. Encoded protein: CASSRGQGAKSTEAFF.

The chain is built from TRBV18 and TRBJ2-7; D call uncertain. With 1 base removed from V and 7 bases from J, the gap between germline ends came to 8 bases. Germline V lookup: CDR1 KGHSH, CDR2 LQKENI. The CDR3 is made up of 12 amino acids. The CDR3 loop reads CASSPQLGEQYF. In nucleotides, the CDR3 is TGTGCCAGCTCACCACAATTGGGGGAGCAGTACTTC.

The chain links TRBV5-6 to TRBJ2-1; TRBD1 aligns across 8 bases. Germline-derived CDR1 and CDR2 are SGHDT and YYEEEE. The CDR3 runs to 15 residues. V gave up 0 bases and J gave up 9 bases; unmatched junction bases: 8. As DNA, the CDR3 is TGTGCCAGCAGCTTGGAAGGACAGGGAGAGAGTGAGCAGTTCTTC. As protein: CASSLEGQGESEQFF.

The rearrangement joins TRBV5-1 to TRBJ2-7, with 8 nucleotides matching TRBD1. The V segment lost 3 bases and the J segment 2 bases; nucleotides outside the gene matches: 4. Germline V gene data show CDR1 as SGHRS and CDR2 as YFSETQ. This CDR3 contains 14 residues. The CDR3, as DNA: TGCGCCAGCAGCTCCGGGACAGGACCCTACGAGCAGTACTTC. Protein sequence: CASSSGTGPYEQYF. Looking up the rest from reference TRBV5-1 and TRBJ2-7 gives the full variable domain: KAGVTQTPRYLIKTRGQQVTLSCSPISGHRSVSWYQQTPGQGLQFLFEYFSETQRNKGNFPGRFSGRQFSNSRSEMNVSTLELGDSALYLCASSSGTGPYEQYFGPGTRLTVT.

J is TRBJ1-5 and V is TRBV27; the D is unclear. Trimming took 3 bases from V and 3 from J, leaving 12 bases between them. Per the germline V gene, CDR1 is MNHEY and CDR2 is SMNVEV (reference sequence). This CDR3 has 15 residues. The CDR3 region has the DNA TGTGCCAGCAGTTTGACGGACGGGGTCAATCAGCCCCAGCATTTT. Translated: CASSLTDGVNQPQHF.

This clone appeared a single time. V is TRBV27 and J is TRBJ1-2; D is perhaps TRBD1 (6 bases). Germline V gene lookup returns CDR1 MNHEY and CDR2 SMNVEV (reference sequence). There are 14 residues in the CDR3. Trimming removed 8 bases at V and 4 bases at J, with 17 bases between. The CDR3: CASGYREVSYGYTF. The CDR3 DNA is TGTGCCAGCGGCTACAGGGAAGTCTCCTATGGCTACACCTTC.

About this clone itself: In the same sample, other DNA sequences code for this CDR3. CDR3 DNA: TGTGCCAGCAGCCTTCTAGCGCGACAAGAGACCCAGTACTTC. Encoded protein: CASSLLARQETQYF. This rearrangement joins TRBV7-2 to TRBJ2-5; a possible D gene is TRBD2 (6 bases). The germline CDR1 and CDR2 sequences are SGHTA and FQGNSA. This CDR3 comprises 14 residues. The V gene lost 5 bases and the J gene lost 2 bases, with 12 bases spanning the gap.

The chain combines TRBV19 with TRBJ1-3; D gene unclear. This CDR3 has 13 amino acids. Trimming took 7 bases from V and 4 from J, leaving 11 bases between them. CDR1 and CDR2 (germline): LNHDA, SQIVND (reference sequence). The CDR3 reads CASNDGAGNTIYF. CDR3 nucleotide sequence: TGTGCCAGTAATGACGGAGCAGGAAACACCATATATTTT.

The chain couples TRBV4-2 to TRBJ2-5; D possibly corresponds to TRBD2 (6 bases). The V gene lost 1 base and the J gene lost 0 bases, with 12 bases spanning the gap. Germline lookup yields CDR1 LGHNA and CDR2 YNFKEQ. The CDR3 has 16 residues. The CDR3 DNA reads TGTGCCAGCAGCCAAGGGTCGGGGAGGTACCAAGAGACCCAGTACTTC. Protein sequence: CASSQGSGRYQETQYF.

The chain is built from TRBV5-1 and TRBJ2-2, with D possibly matching TRBD2 (6 bases). The CDR3 totals 18 residues. Germline V lookup: CDR1 SGHRS, CDR2 YFSETQ. The V end lost 0 bases, the J end lost 7 bases, and 22 bases lay between the germline ends. The CDR3 nucleotides read TGCGCCAGCAGCTTGGCTCCCAGTCGCGGGACCGCCGGCGGGGAGCTGTTTTTT. Translation: CASSLAPSRGTAGGELFF.

The chain combines TRBV10-2 with TRBJ1-3; tentative D call: TRBD1 (6 bases). Trimming took 5 bases from V and 1 from J, leaving 6 bases between them. Germline V CDR1 and CDR2: WSHSY, SAAADI. The CDR3 loop spans 13 amino acids. The CDR3 spells CASSTGSGNTIYF. CDR3 sequence (DNA): TGCGCCAGCAGTACAGGGTCTGGAAACACCATATATTTT.

J is TRBJ1-4 and V is TRBV5-1; maybe TRBD1 (6 bases). Trimming took 5 bases from V and 3 from J, leaving 11 bases between them. CDR3 length equals 14 residues. From germline, CDR1 is SGHRS and CDR2 YFSETQ. Written as DNA, the CDR3 is TGCGCCAGCAGACCAGGGGAGGCTAATGAAAAACTGTTTTTT. Protein: CASRPGEANEKLFF.

This chain connects TRBV4-1 to TRBJ1-2, with D possibly being TRBD1 (5 bases). Trimming removed 1 base at V and 4 bases at J, with 13 bases between. CDR3 length: 15 amino acids. CDR1 is MGHRA, CDR2 YSYEKL, per germline. CDR3: CASSQGGWATYGYTF. DNA of the CDR3: TGCGCCAGCAGCCAAGGGGGGTGGGCTACCTATGGCTACACCTTC.

The V and J genes are TRBV29-1 and TRBJ2-1; 7 bases fit TRBD1. V shed 5 bases, J shed 8 bases, and the junction held 12 bases outside the gene matches. Germline loops: CDR1 SQVTM, CDR2 ANQGSEA. This CDR3 is built from 14 residues. CDR3 residues: CSVRPRQGRHEQFF. CDR3 nucleotides: TGCAGCGTTAGACCGAGACAGGGACGGCATGAGCAGTTCTTC.

The chain is built from TRBV19 and TRBJ2-7; D is possibly TRBD1 (5 bases). V gave up 6 bases and J gave up 5 bases, with 17 bases separating them. Germline CDR1 is LNHDA and CDR2 is SQIVND (reference sequence). The CDR3 totals 14 residues. CDR3 protein: CASRGQHLGNEQYF. In nucleotides, the CDR3 is TGTGCCAGTAGAGGACAACACCTGGGGAACGAGCAGTACTTC.

The chain links TRBV9 to TRBJ1-3, with D perhaps matching TRBD1 (6 bases). This CDR3 is 14 amino acids long. The germline V gene has CDR1 SGDLS and CDR2 YYNGEE. Trimming pared 1 base from V and 4 bases from J, leaving 9 bases between. CDR3 in amino acids: CASSVPGHGNTIYF. The CDR3 bases are TGTGCCAGCAGCGTACCGGGACACGGAAACACCATATATTTT. Full variable domain (rest looked up from reference TRBV9 and TRBJ1-3): DSGVTQTPKHLITATGQRVTLRCSPRSGDLSVYWYQQSLDQGLQFLIQYYNGEERAKGNILERFSAQQFPDLHSELNLSSLELGDSALYFCASSVPGHGNTIYFGEGSWLTVV.

The J gene is TRBJ2-2, the V gene TRBV4-3; D call uncertain. V gave up 0 bases and J gave up 4 bases, with 9 bases separating them. Germline V gene data show CDR1 as LGHNA and CDR2 as YSLEER. The CDR3 totals 15 residues. CDR3 sequence reads: CASSQDPPPTGELFF. The CDR3 DNA reads TGCGCCAGCAGCCAAGATCCCCCCCCCACCGGGGAGCTGTTTTTT.

The CDR3, as DNA: TGTGCCAGCAGCTTGGAGGCCGGGCCCCTTGGTGGGGGCTACACCTTC. It codes for CASSLEAGPLGGGYTF. This sequence joins TRBV7-8 and TRBJ1-2; D gene uncertain. The CDR3 is 16 residues long. Trimming pared 3 bases from V and 8 bases from J, leaving 22 bases between. CDR1 SGHVS and CDR2 FQNEAQ come from the germline V gene.

This clone was detected only once. This sequence joins TRBV18 and TRBJ2-5; D is undetermined. Germline V gene data show CDR1 as KGHSH and CDR2 as LQKENI. The CDR3 length is 12 residues. V was cut by 3 bases and J by 1 base, with 3 bases left in between. The CDR3 bases are TGTGCCAGCTCACCGACCCAAGAGACCCAGTACTTC. This codes for CASSPTQETQYF.